This T cell receptor (beta chain) stems from a study of T cell repertoires in cytomegalovirus infection. Study-level information: The study used recently identified HLA-C-restricted and well-studied HLA-B-restricted CMV epitopes. Carrying CMV and the relevant HLA type showed in public TCR beta signatures. Study-level results: Clonotypes of TCR beta that were HLA-C-restricted and CMV-specific dominated the ex vivo response.

From the reads, TCRdb called clonotypes with MiXCR, one entry per CDR3 protein. This sample has approximately 910,000 distinct CDR3 sequences, with around a third found just once. The germline V gene encodes CDR1 WSHSY and CDR2 SAAADI. The CDR3 is made up of 16 amino acids. Germline trimming cut 3 bases from V and 3 bases from J; bases unmatched to any gene: 8. As to this clonotype: No antigen is known for it.

The sequencing here drew on cultured CD8+ T cells from PBMCs, taken from culture after CMV antigen stimulation. The chain has TRBV10-2 and TRBJ2-1; 7 nucleotides line up with TRBD1. The clonotype comes from a human donor in good health (CMV status not recorded). Some clones in this sample may be carry-over from other donors' samples. CDR3 coding DNA: TGCGCCAGCAGTGAAAGAGGCAGGGGGATCTACAATGAGCAGTTCTTC. The encoded protein is CASSERGRGIYNEQFF.